One and the same sample provided the 19 T cell receptor beta chains below, sequenced in a study of cytomegalovirus exposure and HLA in healthy donors. A multiplex PCR was run with 60 Vbeta primers and 13 Jbeta primers. The assay was immunoSEQ multiplex PCR, and TCRdb's table has in-frame clones only and misses some. The table includes 200,000 to 250,000 clones, more than 85% detected once. Sequences were obtained from PBMCs. These receptors were collected from a woman aged 18-29 years in good health and CMV-seronegative.

The CDR3 region has the DNA TGTGCCAGCAGCTTCAGGGACAGCGCGTCACCCCTCCACTTT. Translated, it gives CASSFRDSASPLHF. The V and J genes are TRBV5-5 and TRBJ1-6; TRBD1 aligns across 7 bases. The CDR3 runs to 14 residues. The germline gives CDR1 SGHKS, CDR2 YYEKEE (reference sequence). The V gene end was trimmed by 2 bases and the J gene end by 10 bases; junction bases not matched to a gene: 6.

V and J are TRBV30 and TRBJ1-1, with 10 bases fitting TRBD1. V shed 0 bases, J shed 10 bases, and the junction held 8 bases outside the gene matches. The length of the CDR3 is 14 residues. CDR1 GTSNPN and CDR2 SVGIG come from the germline V gene (reference sequence). The CDR3 spells CAWSVDRGQLGAFF. The CDR3 DNA reads TGTGCCTGGAGTGTAGACAGGGGGCAACTTGGAGCTTTCTTT. Using reference TRBV30 and TRBJ1-1 for the parts outside the CDR3, the full variable domain is SQTIHQWPATLVQPVGSPLSLECTVEGTSNPNLYWYRQAAGRGLQLLFYSVGIGQISSEVPQNLSASRPQDRQFILSSKKLLLSDSGFYLCAWSVDRGQLGAFFGQGTRLTVV.

The chain carries TRBV11-2 and TRBJ2-7, with 9 bases fitting TRBD2. Germline V gives CDR1 SGHAT, CDR2 FQNNGV. The CDR3 contains 16 residues. V was pared by 5 bases and J by 1 base, with 9 bases of the junction left unmatched. The CDR3 sequence is CASSTAATSGSYEQYF. The CDR3, as DNA: TGTGCCAGCAGCACCGCGGCGACTAGCGGTTCCTACGAGCAGTACTTC.

This sequence joins TRBV7-8 and TRBJ2-1; 8 bases are a match to TRBD2. The CDR3 has 16 residues. Trimming cost V 6 bases and J 0 bases; bases outside gene matches: 7. Germline V CDR1 and CDR2: SGHVS, FQNEAQ. The CDR3: CASRSTGTSSYNEQFF. CDR3 coding DNA: TGTGCCAGCAGGTCGACCGGGACTAGCTCCTACAATGAGCAGTTCTTC.

This rearrangement joins TRBV6-1 to TRBJ1-4; TRBD1 is a possible D gene (5 bases). V dropped 4 bases and J dropped 5 bases, with 14 bases sitting between them. The CDR3 totals 15 residues. The germline V gene has CDR1 MNHNS and CDR2 SASEGT. The CDR3 loop reads CASSVYGGGNEKLFF. In DNA form, the CDR3 reads TGTGCCAGCAGTGTTTACGGGGGGGGGAATGAAAAACTGTTTTTT.

The chain couples TRBV5-1 to TRBJ1-3, with 8 bases identical to TRBD1. With 4 bases clipped from V and 2 bases from J, the junction kept 11 bases outside the gene matches. The CDR3 totals 17 residues. Germline-derived CDR1 and CDR2 are SGHRS and YFSETQ. CDR3 loop: CASSKQTGALPGNTIYF. The CDR3 coding sequence is TGCGCCAGCAGCAAACAGACAGGGGCACTCCCTGGAAACACCATATATTTT.

This clone was seen a single time. This sequence joins TRBV7-9 and TRBJ2-3; 10 nucleotides agree with TRBD1. Germline lookup yields CDR1 SEHNR and CDR2 FQNEAQ (reference sequence). This CDR3 contains 16 residues. Trimming cost V 3 bases and J 6 bases; bases outside gene matches: 9. The CDR3 spells CASSFDRDRGRDTQYF. CDR3 sequence (DNA): TGTGCCAGCAGCTTCGACAGGGACAGGGGCCGGGATACGCAGTATTTT.

The chain combines TRBV19 with TRBJ2-5; 8 bases are shared with TRBD1. Germline lookup yields CDR1 LNHDA and CDR2 SQIVND (reference sequence). The trim removed 7 bases at V and 4 bases at J, leaving 2 bases unmatched. This CDR3 has 12 residues. CDR3 in amino acids: CASNDRGETQYF. CDR3 DNA sequence: TGTGCCAGTAATGACAGGGGAGAGACCCAGTACTTC. Full variable domain (remainder filled in from reference TRBV19 and TRBJ2-5): DGGITQSPKYLFRKEGQNVTLSCEQNLNHDAMYWYRQDPGQGLRLIYYSQIVNDFQKGDIAEGYSVSREKKESFPLTVTSAQKNPTAFYLCASNDRGETQYFGPGTRLLVL.

V is TRBV27 and J is TRBJ1-1, with D unclear. Germline V gene sequence: CDR1 MNHEY, CDR2 SMNVEV (reference sequence). This CDR3 has 13 residues. The V end lost 0 bases, the J end lost 3 bases, and 5 bases lay between the germline ends. The CDR3 loop reads CASSLSSYTEAFF. CDR3 sequence (DNA): TGTGCCAGCAGTTTATCGTCGTACACTGAAGCTTTCTTT.

Notes on this clone: Different DNA sequences within this sample yield the same CDR3. The rearrangement uses TRBV15 and TRBJ1-5; D is uncertain. V dropped 0 bases and J dropped 3 bases, with 3 bases sitting between them. Germline CDR1 is LNHNV and CDR2 is YYDKDF (reference sequence). The CDR3 contains 13 residues. The CDR3 coding sequence is TGTGCCACCAGCAGAGACCTCAATCAGCCCCAGCATTTT. Translation: CATSRDLNQPQHF.

The chain employs TRBV7-9 and TRBJ1-1, with a tentative D call TRBD1 (5 bases). Trimming took 5 bases from V and 0 from J, leaving 19 bases between them. Germline assignment: CDR1 SEHNR and CDR2 FQNEAQ (reference sequence). The CDR3 has 17 amino acids. The CDR3 loop is CASSRGRIQALNTEAFF. DNA of the CDR3: TGTGCCAGCAGCCGGGGGAGGATACAGGCCTTGAACACTGAAGCTTTCTTT.

Only a few counts were recorded for this clone. This sequence joins TRBV5-1 and TRBJ1-1; 8 nucleotides align to TRBD1. The CDR3 spans 14 residues. Per germline, CDR1 SGHRS and CDR2 YFSETQ. Trimming at V came to 3 bases and at J to 1 base, leaving 2 bases not matched to a gene. The CDR3 loop is CASSWTGSNTEAFF. CDR3 DNA sequence: TGCGCCAGCAGCTGGACAGGGTCGAACACTGAAGCTTTCTTT.

V and J are TRBV5-1 and TRBJ1-3; TRBD1 agrees at 7 bases. The germline V gene has CDR1 SGHRS and CDR2 YFSETQ. The CDR3 sequence is 16 residues long. V was clipped by 1 base and J by 0 bases; unmatched bases: 4. CDR3 amino acids: CASSLTGTASGNTIYF. The CDR3 region has the DNA TGCGCCAGCAGCTTGACAGGGACAGCCTCTGGAAACACCATATATTTT. Full variable domain (rest looked up from reference TRBV5-1 and TRBJ1-3): KAGVTQTPRYLIKTRGQQVTLSCSPISGHRSVSWYQQTPGQGLQFLFEYFSETQRNKGNFPGRFSGRQFSNSRSEMNVSTLELGDSALYLCASSLTGTASGNTIYFGEGSWLTVV.

The J gene is TRBJ1-2, the V gene TRBV4-3; D may be TRBD1 (5 bases). The CDR3 runs 14 residues. Germline CDR1 and CDR2: LGHNA and YSLEER. The V end lost 4 bases, the J end lost 1 base, and 10 bases lay between the germline ends. CDR3 in DNA: TGCGCCAGCAGCCGACAGCGGGATAACTATGGCTACACCTTC. Residues: CASSRQRDNYGYTF.

The V gene is TRBV7-9, the J gene TRBJ1-1; D might be TRBD1 (6 bases). Germline V gene lookup returns CDR1 SEHNR and CDR2 FQNEAQ (reference sequence). This CDR3 is built from 11 residues. V was trimmed by 5 bases and J by 8 bases, leaving 9 bases between them. The chain's CDR3 is CASSLDREAFF. In nucleotides, the CDR3 is TGTGCCAGCAGCCTCGACAGGGAAGCTTTCTTT.

The V and J genes are TRBV7-2 and TRBJ2-5, with D possibly being TRBD1 (6 bases). With the DNA end fitting TRBJ2-7 better, the J assignment may be wrong. Per germline, CDR1 SGHTA and CDR2 FQGNSA. The CDR3 covers 15 residues. CDR3 sequence reads: CASRLGDTIHYEQYF. The CDR3 DNA follows: TGTGCCAGCCGTCTCGGGGACACCATCCACTACGAGCAGTACTTC.

This rearrangement joins TRBV6-1 to TRBJ2-7; D is unclear. The CDR3 length is 15 residues. The V and J ends lost 3 bases and 0 bases respectively, with 12 bases between them. Germline CDR1 and CDR2: MNHNS and SASEGT. CDR3 coding DNA: TGTGCCAGCAGTGATTGGCAGGCTCTCTCCTACGAGCAGTACTTC. Its protein product is CASSDWQALSYEQYF.

The rearrangement links TRBV27 to TRBJ1-2; possibly TRBD1 for D (5 bases). This CDR3 contains 13 residues. CDR1 and CDR2 (germline): MNHEY, SMNVEV (reference sequence). V lost 5 bases to trimming and J lost 4 bases, with 11 bases between them. CDR3 residues: CASSPGISYGYTF. CDR3 bases: TGTGCCAGCAGTCCAGGGATTTCCTATGGCTACACCTTC.

The CDR3 reads CASSHSGTGSYEQYF. The CDR3 DNA sequence: TGCGCCAGCAGCCATTCCGGGACAGGTTCTTACGAGCAGTACTTC. The genes are TRBV4-1 and TRBJ2-7; 8 nucleotides match TRBD1. After removal of 3 bases from V and 4 bases from J, the junction contained 8 bases not matched to a gene. Germline CDR1 MGHRA, CDR2 YSYEKL. CDR3 length: 15 residues.